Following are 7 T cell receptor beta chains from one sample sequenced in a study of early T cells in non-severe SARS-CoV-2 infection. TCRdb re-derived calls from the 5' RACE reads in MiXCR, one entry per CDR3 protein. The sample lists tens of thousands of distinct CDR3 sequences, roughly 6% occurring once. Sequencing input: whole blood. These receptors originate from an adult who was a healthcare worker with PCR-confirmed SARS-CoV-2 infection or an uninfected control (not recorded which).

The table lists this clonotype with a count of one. Written as DNA, the CDR3 is TGTGCCAGCAGCCCCTCCCGCGATGAAGCTTTCTTT. Translating gives CASSPSRDEAFF. The chain couples TRBV9 to TRBJ1-1; D call uncertain. V was pared by 4 bases and J by 7 bases, with 11 bases between. Per the germline V gene, CDR1 is SGDLS and CDR2 is YYNGEE. The CDR3 totals 12 residues.

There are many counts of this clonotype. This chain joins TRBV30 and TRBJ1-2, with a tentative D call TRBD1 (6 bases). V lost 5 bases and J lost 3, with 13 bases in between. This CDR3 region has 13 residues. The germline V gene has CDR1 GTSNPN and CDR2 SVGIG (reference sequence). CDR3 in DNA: TGTGCCTGGGGAAAGACAGGTTACTATGGCTACACCTTC. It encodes CAWGKTGYYGYTF.

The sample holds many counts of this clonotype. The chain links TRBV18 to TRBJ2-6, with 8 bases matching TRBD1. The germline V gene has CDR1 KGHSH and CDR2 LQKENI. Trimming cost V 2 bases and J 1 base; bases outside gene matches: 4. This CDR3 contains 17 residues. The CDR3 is CASSPKTGVSGANVLTF. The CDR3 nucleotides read TGTGCCAGCTCACCAAAGACAGGGGTGTCTGGGGCCAACGTCCTGACTTTC.

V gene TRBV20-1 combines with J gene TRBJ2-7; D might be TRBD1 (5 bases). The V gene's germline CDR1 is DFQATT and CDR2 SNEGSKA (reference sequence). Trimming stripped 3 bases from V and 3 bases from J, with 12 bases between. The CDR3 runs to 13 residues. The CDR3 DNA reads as TGCAGTGCTAGTATTGACAGAGTCTACGAGCAGTACTTC. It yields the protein CSASIDRVYEQYF.

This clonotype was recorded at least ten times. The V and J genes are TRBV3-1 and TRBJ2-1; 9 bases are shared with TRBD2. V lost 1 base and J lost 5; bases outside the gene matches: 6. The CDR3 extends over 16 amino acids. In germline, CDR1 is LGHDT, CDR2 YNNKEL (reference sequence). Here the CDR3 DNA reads TGTGCCAGCAGCCAAGTCACTAGCGGGCCCAACAATGAGCAGTTCTTC. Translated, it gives CASSQVTSGPNNEQFF.

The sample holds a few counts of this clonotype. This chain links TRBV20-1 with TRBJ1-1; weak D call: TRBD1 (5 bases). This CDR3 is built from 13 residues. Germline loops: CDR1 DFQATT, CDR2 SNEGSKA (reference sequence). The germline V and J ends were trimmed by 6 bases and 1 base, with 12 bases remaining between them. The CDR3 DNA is TGCAGTGCCTGGGACCCCCCGAACACTGAAGCTTTCTTT. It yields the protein CSAWDPPNTEAFF.

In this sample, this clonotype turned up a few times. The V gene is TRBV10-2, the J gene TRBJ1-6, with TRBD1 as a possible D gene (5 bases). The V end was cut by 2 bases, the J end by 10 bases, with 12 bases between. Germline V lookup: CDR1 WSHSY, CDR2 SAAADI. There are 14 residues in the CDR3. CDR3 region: CASSEGERGSPLHF. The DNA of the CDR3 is TGCGCCAGCAGTGAGGGGGAGAGGGGATCACCCCTCCACTTT.